Listed below are T cell receptor beta chains from one sample, sequenced in a study of blood T cell repertoires in COVID-19. The method was immunoSEQ multiplex PCR; TCRdb's version includes in-frame clones alone and lacks a portion of them. The table has roughly 230,000 clones, 65% to 90% seen once. The sample comprised peripheral blood. These receptors came from a woman aged 50 to 60 with acute or convalescent COVID-19. The CDR3 runs from the conserved cysteine through the conserved F or W. D genes are given only for firm matches. Expanded clones get a size class; other rows say once, few or many, or leave the size out.

abundance,d_gene,j_gene,v_gene,CDR3nt,CDR3aa
few,TRBD1,TRBJ1-3,TRBV12-3/TRBV12-4,TGTGCCAGCAGGGGGACAGGGTGGAACACCATATATTTT,CASRGTGWNTIYF
-,-,TRBJ2-7,TRBV10-2,TGCGCCAGCAGTGCTGACAGGACCTACGAGCAGTACTTC,CASSADRTYEQYF
-,-,TRBJ1-1,TRBV11-2,TGTGCCAGCAGCTCAAACAGCTTACTCATGAACACTGAAGCTTTCTTT,CASSSNSLLMNTEAFF
-,-,TRBJ2-7,TRBV6-5,TGTGCCAGCAGATCAACAGCAAACGCCTACGAGCAGTACTTC,CASRSTANAYEQYF
-,-,TRBJ2-2,TRBV5-4,TGTGCCAGCAGCAGAATTCCGGGACTCAAGGGAACCGGGGAGCTGTTTTTT,CASSRIPGLKGTGELFF
few,TRBD2,TRBJ2-1,TRBV5-1,TGCGCCAGCAGCTTGCCCCTAGCGGGGGGTGATAATGAGCAGTTCTTC,CASSLPLAGGDNEQFF
-,-,TRBJ1-4,TRBV28,TGTGCCAGCAGTACCGAAACAGGGAAACTGTTTTTT,CASSTETGKLFF
-,-,TRBJ1-3,TRBV4-1,TGCGCCAGCAGCCAAGATGGGAGTGGAGGAGGTGGAAACACCATATATTTT,CASSQDGSGGGGNTIYF
-,TRBD1,TRBJ2-7,TRBV6-5,TGTGCCAGCAGACTGGGACAGGGGACCTACGAGCAGTACTTC,CASRLGQGTYEQYF
-,-,TRBJ1-5,TRBV28,TGTGCCAGCTACACGAATAATCAGCCCCAGCATTTT,CASYTNNQPQHF
-,-,TRBJ2-5,TRBV7-7,TGTGCTAGCAGCCAAAGACAGGGTCGGGAGGAGACCCAGTACTTC,CASSQRQGREETQYF
-,-,TRBJ1-3,TRBV7-2,TGTGCCAGCAGCTTAAGCCGGGGGGGAAACACCATATATTTT,CASSLSRGGNTIYF
-,TRBD1,TRBJ1-2,TRBV28,TGTGCCAGCAGTACACAAAGCCTCCGGGACAGGGGGTTGAACTATGGCTACACCTTC,CASSTQSLRDRGLNYGYTF
-,-,TRBJ1-4,TRBV21-1,TGTGCCAGCAGCAAAGTTAGGGAGACAGGGTTTTTT,CASSKVRETGFF
few,-,TRBJ2-1,TRBV9,TGTGCCAGCAGCGTGCCGAGGGTTAATGAGCAGTTCTTC,CASSVPRVNEQFF
-,-,TRBJ1-2,TRBV6-2/TRBV6-3,TGTGCCAGCAGTTACGGGTCGGGTACCTATGGCTACACCTTC,CASSYGSGTYGYTF
-,-,TRBJ1-2,TRBV7-2,TGTGCCAGCAGCGCAACCACGGGTCTCTATGGCTACACCTTC,CASSATTGLYGYTF
-,-,TRBJ2-5,TRBV19,TGTGCCAGTAGTATAACAGGCAGGGGAGAGACCCAGTACTTC,CASSITGRGETQYF
-,TRBD1,TRBJ1-2,TRBV24-1,TGTGCCACCAGTGACCCACCGGGACAGGGTTATGGCTACACCTTC,CATSDPPGQGYGYTF
-,-,TRBJ2-7,TRBV12-3/TRBV12-4,TGTGCCAGCAGTCAGGGGCACTCCTACGAGCAGTACTTC,CASSQGHSYEQYF
-,TRBD1,TRBJ2-7,TRBV2,TGTGCCAGCAGCTACAGGGGGCGTTCAACCTACGAGCAGTACTTC,CASSYRGRSTYEQYF
-,-,TRBJ1-2,TRBV20-1,TGCAGTGCCACAGCTAACTATGGCTACACCTTC,CSATANYGYTF
-,TRBD2,TRBJ2-3,TRBV7-8,TGTGCCAGCAGCTTGTTTAGCGGGAGGACAGATACGCAGTATTTT,CASSLFSGRTDTQYF
-,-,TRBJ1-5,TRBV9,TGTGCCAGCAGCGCCGGGGGAAGGGAGCCCCAGCATTTT,CASSAGGREPQHF
-,TRBD1,TRBJ1-2,TRBV30,TGTGCCTGGAGGGGACAGGGGGGTAACTATGGCTACACCTTC,CAWRGQGGNYGYTF
-,TRBD2,TRBJ2-1,TRBV28,TGTGCCAGCAAAGCGGGAGAGGGCAATGAGCAGTTCTTC,CASKAGEGNEQFF
-,TRBD1,TRBJ1-2,TRBV6-2/TRBV6-3,TGTGCCAGCAGCGACTACTCCAGGGGGGACTATGGCTACACCTTC,CASSDYSRGDYGYTF
-,TRBD2,TRBJ2-1,TRBV9,TGTGCCAGCAGCGTAGCGAGCGGGGGAGATGAGCAGTTCTTC,CASSVASGGDEQFF
-,-,TRBJ1-1,TRBV19,TGTGCCAGTAGTGCGGACATTCCTGGGTCTGAAGCTTTCTTT,CASSADIPGSEAFF
-,-,TRBJ1-5,TRBV2,TGTGCCAGCAGGCCCTGGACAGAGTTTGATCAGCCCCAGCATTTT,CASRPWTEFDQPQHF
once,-,TRBJ2-4,TRBV7-2,TGTGCCAGCAGCTTAGTCGCACGGGGAAACATTCAGTACTTC,CASSLVARGNIQYF
once,-,TRBJ1-4,TRBV14,TGTGCCAGCAGCCAAGGGTTTCGGGAAAAACTGTTTTTT,CASSQGFREKLFF
-,TRBD1,TRBJ1-6,TRBV6-5,TGTGCCAGCAACCTAGACAGGGGTAATTCACCCCTCCACTTT,CASNLDRGNSPLHF
-,TRBD2,TRBJ2-1,TRBV19,TGTGCCAGTAGTGGATGGACTAGCGGGAGTACCAATGAGCAGTTCTTC,CASSGWTSGSTNEQFF
-,-,TRBJ1-1,TRBV5-1,TGCGCCAGCAGCCAGAGACAAGGGGACACTGAAGCTTTCTTT,CASSQRQGDTEAFF
-,-,TRBJ2-6,TRBV2,TGTGCCAGCAGCTGGTCTCGGCTTTTGGGGCAGTCTCCTGGGGCCAACGTCCTGACTTTC,CASSWSRLLGQSPGANVLTF
-,TRBD1,TRBJ1-6,TRBV4-1,TGCGCCAGCAGCCAAGATCAGGCTACCGGGACAGTTAATTCACCCCTCCACTTT,CASSQDQATGTVNSPLHF
-,-,TRBJ2-7,TRBV6-5,TGTGCCAGCAGTTACTTAGGGACACCGCCTGACGAGCAGTACTTC,CASSYLGTPPDEQYF
-,TRBD1,TRBJ2-3,TRBV6-2/TRBV6-3,TGTGCCAGCAGCCCTAACAGGGGGCTTGGCACAGATACGCAGTATTTT,CASSPNRGLGTDTQYF
many,-,TRBJ1-1,TRBV2,TGTGCCAGCCGGGCGGGATGGGTGAACACTGAAGCTTTCTTT,CASRAGWVNTEAFF
-,TRBD2,TRBJ2-1,TRBV7-9,TGTGCCAGCAGCTTAGATGGGACTAGCGGGAGGGCGGTGTTAAATGAGCAGTTCTTC,CASSLDGTSGRAVLNEQFF
-,TRBD1,TRBJ1-5,TRBV19,TGTGCCAGTAGTATGCGGGACAGGGAGAATCAGCCCCAGCATTTT,CASSMRDRENQPQHF
-,TRBD1,TRBJ1-5,TRBV19,TGTGCCAGTAGTATAGGTCTACAGGGGCGTCAGCCCCAGCATTTT,CASSIGLQGRQPQHF
-,TRBD2,TRBJ2-1,TRBV2,TGTGCCAGCAGGGCCTCGGGGGGCAATGAGCAGTTCTTC,CASRASGGNEQFF
-,TRBD1,TRBJ2-5,TRBV15,TGTGCCACCAGCAGAGGGGGACAGAAAGAGACCCAGTACTTC,CATSRGGQKETQYF
-,-,TRBJ1-1,TRBV5-4,TGTGCCAGCAGCAATAACCCCAGAGACTACACTGAAGCTTTCTTT,CASSNNPRDYTEAFF
-,-,TRBJ1-1,TRBV7-6,TGTGCCAGCAGGCTTAGGGGATCCGACACTGAAGCTTTCTTT,CASRLRGSDTEAFF